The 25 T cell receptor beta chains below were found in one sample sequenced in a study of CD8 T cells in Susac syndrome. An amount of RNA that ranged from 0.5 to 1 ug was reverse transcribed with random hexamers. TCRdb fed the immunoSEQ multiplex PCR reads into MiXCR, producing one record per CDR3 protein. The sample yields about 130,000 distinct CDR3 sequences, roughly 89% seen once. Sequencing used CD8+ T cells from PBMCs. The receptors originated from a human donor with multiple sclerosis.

CDR3 in DNA: TGTGCCAGCAGCGTACGGACTAGCCGCCAAGAGACCCAGTACTTC. It is translated as CASSVRTSRQETQYF. This chain connects TRBV9 to TRBJ2-5, with 8 bases fitting TRBD2. Per germline, CDR1 SGDLS and CDR2 YYNGEE. The CDR3 consists of 15 residues. The J segment lost 1 base and the V segment lost 1 base, leaving 3 bases of the junction unmatched.

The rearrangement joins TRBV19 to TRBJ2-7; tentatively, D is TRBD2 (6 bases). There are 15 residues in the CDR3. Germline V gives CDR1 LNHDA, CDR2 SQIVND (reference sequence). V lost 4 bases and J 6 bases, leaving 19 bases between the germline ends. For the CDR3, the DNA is TGTGCCAGTAGTACCTGGGTGGCTAGCGAAGGCGAGCAGTACTTC. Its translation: CASSTWVASEGEQYF. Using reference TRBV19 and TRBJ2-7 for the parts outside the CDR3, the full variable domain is DGGITQSPKYLFRKEGQNVTLSCEQNLNHDAMYWYRQDPGQGLRLIYYSQIVNDFQKGDIAEGYSVSREKKESFPLTVTSAQKNPTAFYLCASSTWVASEGEQYFGPGTRLTVT.

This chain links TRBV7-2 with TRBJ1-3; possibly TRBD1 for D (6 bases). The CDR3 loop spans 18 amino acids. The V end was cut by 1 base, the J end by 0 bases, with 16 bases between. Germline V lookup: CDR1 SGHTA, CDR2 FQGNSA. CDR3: CASSLGDRPDSSGNTIYF. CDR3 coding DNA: TGTGCCAGCAGCTTAGGAGACAGACCGGACAGCTCTGGAAACACCATATATTTT.

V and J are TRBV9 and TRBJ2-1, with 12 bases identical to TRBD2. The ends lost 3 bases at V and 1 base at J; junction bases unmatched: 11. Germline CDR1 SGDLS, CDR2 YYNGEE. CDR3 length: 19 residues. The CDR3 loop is CASSEGSGLAGLSYNEQFF. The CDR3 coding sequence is TGTGCCAGCAGCGAGGGATCTGGACTAGCGGGGCTTTCCTACAATGAGCAGTTCTTC.

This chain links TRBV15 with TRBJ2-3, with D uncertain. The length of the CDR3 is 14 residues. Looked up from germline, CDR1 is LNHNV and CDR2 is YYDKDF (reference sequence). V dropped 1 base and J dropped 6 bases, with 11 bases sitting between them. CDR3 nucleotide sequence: TGTGCCACCAGCAGAGCGGGTGGGTGGGATACGCAGTATTTT. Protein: CATSRAGGWDTQYF.

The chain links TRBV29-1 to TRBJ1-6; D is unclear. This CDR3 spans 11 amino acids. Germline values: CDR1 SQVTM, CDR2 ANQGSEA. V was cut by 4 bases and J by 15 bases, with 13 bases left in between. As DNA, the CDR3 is TGCAGCGTTGCCCGTGACGGCGGCCTCCACTTT. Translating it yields CSVARDGGLHF.

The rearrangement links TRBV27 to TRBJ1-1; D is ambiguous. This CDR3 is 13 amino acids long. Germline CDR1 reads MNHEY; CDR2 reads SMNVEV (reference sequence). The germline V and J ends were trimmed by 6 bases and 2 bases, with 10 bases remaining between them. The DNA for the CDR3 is TGTGCCAGCAGGCCCGGGGTTAACACTGAAGCTTTCTTT. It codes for CASRPGVNTEAFF.

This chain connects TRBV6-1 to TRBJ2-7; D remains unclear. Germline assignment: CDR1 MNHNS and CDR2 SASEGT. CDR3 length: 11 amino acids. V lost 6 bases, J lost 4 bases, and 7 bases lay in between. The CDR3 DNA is TGTGCCAGCAGAACCGCTTACGAGCAGTACTTC. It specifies CASRTAYEQYF.

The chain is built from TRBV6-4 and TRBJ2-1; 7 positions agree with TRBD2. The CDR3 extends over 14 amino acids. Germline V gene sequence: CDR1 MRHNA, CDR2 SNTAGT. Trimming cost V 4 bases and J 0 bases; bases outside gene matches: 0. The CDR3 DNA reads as TGTGCCAGCAGTGCTAGCGGCTCCTACAATGAGCAGTTCTTC. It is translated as CASSASGSYNEQFF.

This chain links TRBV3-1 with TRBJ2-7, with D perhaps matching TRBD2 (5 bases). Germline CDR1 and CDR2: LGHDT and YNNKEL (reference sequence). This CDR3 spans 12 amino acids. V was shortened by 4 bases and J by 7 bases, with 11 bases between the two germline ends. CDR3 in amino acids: CASSLSEREQYF. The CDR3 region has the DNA TGTGCCAGCAGCCTTAGCGAGAGGGAGCAGTACTTC.

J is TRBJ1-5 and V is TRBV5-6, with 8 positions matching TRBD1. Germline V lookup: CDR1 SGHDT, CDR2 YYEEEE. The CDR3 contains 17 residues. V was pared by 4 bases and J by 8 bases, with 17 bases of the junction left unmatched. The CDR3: CASSLTYGTGGGEPQHF. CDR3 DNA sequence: TGTGCCAGCAGCCTCACCTATGGGACAGGTGGTGGGGAGCCCCAGCATTTT.

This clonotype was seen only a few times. The CDR3 DNA sequence: TGTGCCAGCACCTTAGCGGGCGAAACCTACGAGCAGTACTTC. It encodes CASTLAGETYEQYF. The chain has TRBV28 and TRBJ2-7, with 7 bases matching TRBD2. The CDR3 consists of 14 residues. Germline CDR1 reads MDHEN; CDR2 reads SYDVKM. The V gene end was trimmed by 7 bases and the J gene end by 2 bases; junction bases not matched to a gene: 8.

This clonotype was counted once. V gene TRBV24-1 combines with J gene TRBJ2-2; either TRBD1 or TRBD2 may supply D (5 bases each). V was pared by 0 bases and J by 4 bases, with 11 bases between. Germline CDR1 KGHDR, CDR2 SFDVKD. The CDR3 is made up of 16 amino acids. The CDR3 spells CATSDLRGAGTGELFF. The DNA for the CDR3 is TGTGCCACCAGTGATTTGCGAGGGGCGGGCACCGGGGAGCTGTTTTTT.

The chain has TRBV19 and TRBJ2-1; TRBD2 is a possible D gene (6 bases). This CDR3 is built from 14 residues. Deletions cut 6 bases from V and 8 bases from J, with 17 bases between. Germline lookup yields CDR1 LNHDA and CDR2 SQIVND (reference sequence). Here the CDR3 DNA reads TGTGCCAGTAGAAGCAGCGGAGGGAGGTATGAGCAGTTCTTC. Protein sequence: CASRSSGGRYEQFF.

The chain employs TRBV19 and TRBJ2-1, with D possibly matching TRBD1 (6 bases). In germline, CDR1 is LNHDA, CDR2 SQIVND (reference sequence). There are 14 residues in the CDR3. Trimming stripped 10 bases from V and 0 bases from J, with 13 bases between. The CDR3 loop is CATRTDSSYNEQFF. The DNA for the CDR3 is TGTGCCACCCGGACGGACAGCTCCTACAATGAGCAGTTCTTC.

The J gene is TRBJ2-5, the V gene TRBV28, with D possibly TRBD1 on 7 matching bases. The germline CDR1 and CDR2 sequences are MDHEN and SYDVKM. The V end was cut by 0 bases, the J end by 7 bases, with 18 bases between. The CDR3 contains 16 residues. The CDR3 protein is CASSLWGGQSPGTQYF. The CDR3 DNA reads TGTGCCAGCAGTTTATGGGGGGGACAGAGCCCAGGGACCCAGTACTTC.

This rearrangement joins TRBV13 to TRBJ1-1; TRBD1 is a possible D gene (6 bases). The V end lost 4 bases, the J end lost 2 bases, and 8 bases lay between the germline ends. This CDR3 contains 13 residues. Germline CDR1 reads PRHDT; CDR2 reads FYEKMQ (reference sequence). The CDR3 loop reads CASSSDSNTEAFF. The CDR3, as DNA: TGTGCCAGCAGCTCGGACAGCAACACTGAAGCTTTCTTT.

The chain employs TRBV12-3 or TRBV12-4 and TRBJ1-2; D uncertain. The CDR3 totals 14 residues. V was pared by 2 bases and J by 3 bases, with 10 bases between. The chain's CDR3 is CASSLRVFDYGYTF. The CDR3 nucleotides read TGTGCCAGCAGTTTAAGAGTTTTCGACTATGGCTACACCTTC.

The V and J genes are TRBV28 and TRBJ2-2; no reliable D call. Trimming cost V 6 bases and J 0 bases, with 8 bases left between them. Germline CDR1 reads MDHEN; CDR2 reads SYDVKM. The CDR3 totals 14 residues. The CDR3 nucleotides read TGTGCCAGCAGGATAAGTCCGAACACCGGGGAGCTGTTTTTT. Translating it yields CASRISPNTGELFF.

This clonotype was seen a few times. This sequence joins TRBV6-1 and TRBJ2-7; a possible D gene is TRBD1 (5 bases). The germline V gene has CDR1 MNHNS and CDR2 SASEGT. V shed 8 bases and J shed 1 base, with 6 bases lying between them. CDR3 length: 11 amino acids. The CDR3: CASGASYEQYF. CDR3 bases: TGTGCCAGCGGGGCGTCCTACGAGCAGTACTTC.

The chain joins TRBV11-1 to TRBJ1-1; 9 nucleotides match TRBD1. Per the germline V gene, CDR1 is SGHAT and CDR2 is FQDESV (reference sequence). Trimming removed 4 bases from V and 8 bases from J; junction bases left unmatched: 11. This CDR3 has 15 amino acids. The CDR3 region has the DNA TGTGCCAGCAGCTCTAGACAGGGGGTCGGCACCGAAGCTTTCTTT. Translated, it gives CASSSRQGVGTEAFF. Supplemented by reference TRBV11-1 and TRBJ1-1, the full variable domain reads EAEVAQSPRYKITEKSQAVAFWCDPISGHATLYWYRQILGQGPELLVQFQDESVVDDSQLPKDRFSAERLKGVDSTLKIQPAELGDSAMYLCASSSRQGVGTEAFFGQGTRLTVV.

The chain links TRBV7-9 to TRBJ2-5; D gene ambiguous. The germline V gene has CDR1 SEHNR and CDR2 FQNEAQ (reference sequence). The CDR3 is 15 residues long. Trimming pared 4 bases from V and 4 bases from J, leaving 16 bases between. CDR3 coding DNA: TGTGCCAGCAGCTCTGGCGTCCTCTTGGGAGAGACCCAGTACTTC. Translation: CASSSGVLLGETQYF. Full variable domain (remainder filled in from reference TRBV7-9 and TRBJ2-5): DTGVSQNPRHKITKRGQNVTFRCDPISEHNRLYWYRQTLGQGPEFLTYFQNEAQLEKSRLLSDRFSAERPKGSFSTLEIQRTEQGDSAMYLCASSSGVLLGETQYFGPGTRLLVL.

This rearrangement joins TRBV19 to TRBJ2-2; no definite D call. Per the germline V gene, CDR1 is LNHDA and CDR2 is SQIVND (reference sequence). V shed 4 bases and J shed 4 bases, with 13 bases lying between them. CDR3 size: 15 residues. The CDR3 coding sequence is TGTGCCAGTAGTAGGTCGAGTATTGGCACCGGGGAGCTGTTTTTT. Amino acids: CASSRSSIGTGELFF.

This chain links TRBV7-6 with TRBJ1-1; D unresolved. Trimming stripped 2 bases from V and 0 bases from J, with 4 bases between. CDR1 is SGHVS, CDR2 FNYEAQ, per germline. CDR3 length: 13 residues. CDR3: CASSLRMNTEAFF. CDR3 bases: TGTGCCAGCAGCTTAAGGATGAACACTGAAGCTTTCTTT.

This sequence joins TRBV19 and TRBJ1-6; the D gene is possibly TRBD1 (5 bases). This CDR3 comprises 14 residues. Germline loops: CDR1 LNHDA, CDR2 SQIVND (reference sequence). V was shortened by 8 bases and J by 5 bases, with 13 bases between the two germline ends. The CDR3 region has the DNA TGTGCCAGTGGTCCCGGGACGGATAATTCACCCCTCCACTTT. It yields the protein CASGPGTDNSPLHF. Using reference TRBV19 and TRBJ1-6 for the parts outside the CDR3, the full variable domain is DGGITQSPKYLFRKEGQNVTLSCEQNLNHDAMYWYRQDPGQGLRLIYYSQIVNDFQKGDIAEGYSVSREKKESFPLTVTSAQKNPTAFYLCASGPGTDNSPLHFGNGTRLTVT.